Listed here are 3 T cell receptor beta chains from one sample, sequenced in a study of blood T cells in healthy people across ages. A sample-barcoded 5' primer and a J-beta primer mix were used in a second PCR of about 6 to 11 cycles. TCRdb independently ran MiXCR on the 5' RACE reads; one entry per CDR3 protein. The repertoire holds 850,000 to 1,000,000 distinct CDR3 sequences, with roughly half as singletons. The sequenced material came from blood. Receptors originate from a woman between 55 and 75 years old in good health.

This clonotype has more than one count but fewer than ten. The V and J genes are TRBV5-5 and TRBJ2-3, with 7 bases identical to TRBD1. Unmatched junction bases numbered 10, after V lost 5 bases and J lost 4 bases. Germline-derived CDR1 and CDR2 are SGHKS and YYEKEE (reference sequence). The CDR3 length is 15 residues. In nucleotides, the CDR3 is TGTGCCAGCAGTGCCACCAGGGGGTTTCCAGATACGCAGTATTTT. Translating gives CASSATRGFPDTQYF.

V is TRBV29-1 and J is TRBJ2-1; tentatively, D is TRBD1 (5 bases). CDR1 and CDR2 (germline): SQVTM, ANQGSEA. V was trimmed by 4 bases and J by 5 bases, leaving 12 bases between them. This CDR3 is 13 amino acids long. The CDR3 DNA reads TGCAGCGTTGGAGGACACCCTAACAATGAGCAGTTCTTC. Translation gives CSVGGHPNNEQFF.

The V gene is TRBV7-9, the J gene TRBJ2-7; 10 bases map to TRBD2. The V and J ends lost 5 bases and 2 bases, in that order; junction bases with no gene match: 18. The germline V gene encodes CDR1 SEHNR and CDR2 FQNEAQ (reference sequence). The CDR3 length is 19 residues. The CDR3 region has the DNA TGTGCCAGCAGCCCGAGCACTAGCGGGAATCCCACGACCGCCTACGAGCAGTACTTC. Amino acid sequence: CASSPSTSGNPTTAYEQYF.